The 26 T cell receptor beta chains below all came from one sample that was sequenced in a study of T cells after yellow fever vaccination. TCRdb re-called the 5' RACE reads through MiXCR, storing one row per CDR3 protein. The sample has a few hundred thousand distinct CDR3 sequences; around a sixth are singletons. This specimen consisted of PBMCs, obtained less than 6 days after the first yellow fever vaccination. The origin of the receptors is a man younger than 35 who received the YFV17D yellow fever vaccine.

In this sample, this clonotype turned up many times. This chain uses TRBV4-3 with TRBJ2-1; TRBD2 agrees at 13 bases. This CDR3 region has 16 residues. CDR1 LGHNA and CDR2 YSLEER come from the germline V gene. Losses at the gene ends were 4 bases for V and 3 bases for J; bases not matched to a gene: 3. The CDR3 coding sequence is TGCGCCAGCAGCCGGGGACTAGCGGGGAGCTACAATGAGCAGTTCTTC. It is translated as CASSRGLAGSYNEQFF.

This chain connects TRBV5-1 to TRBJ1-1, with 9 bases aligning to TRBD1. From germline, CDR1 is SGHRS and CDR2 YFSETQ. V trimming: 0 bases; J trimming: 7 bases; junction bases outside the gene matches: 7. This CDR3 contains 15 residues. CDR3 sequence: CASSLARTGAGEAFF. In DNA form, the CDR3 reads TGCGCCAGCAGCTTGGCACGGACAGGGGCCGGTGAAGCTTTCTTT.

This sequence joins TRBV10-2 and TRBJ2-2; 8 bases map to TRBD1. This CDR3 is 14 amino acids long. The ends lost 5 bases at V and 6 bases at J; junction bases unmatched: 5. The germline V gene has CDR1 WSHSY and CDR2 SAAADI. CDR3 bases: TGCGCCAGCAGTTTGCAGGGGGCCTCCGGGGAGCTGTTTTTT. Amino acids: CASSLQGASGELFF.

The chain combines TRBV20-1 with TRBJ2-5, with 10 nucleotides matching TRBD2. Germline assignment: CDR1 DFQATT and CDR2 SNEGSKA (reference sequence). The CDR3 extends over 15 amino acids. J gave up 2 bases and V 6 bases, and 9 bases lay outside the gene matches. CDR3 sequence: CSALRAGGPQETQYF. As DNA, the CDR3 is TGCAGTGCCCTAAGAGCGGGGGGGCCTCAAGAGACCCAGTACTTC.

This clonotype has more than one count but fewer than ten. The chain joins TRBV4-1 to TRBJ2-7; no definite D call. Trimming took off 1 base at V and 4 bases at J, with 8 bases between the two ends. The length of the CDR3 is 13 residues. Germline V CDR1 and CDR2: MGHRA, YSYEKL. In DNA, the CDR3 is TGCGCCAGCAGCCAAGGACCTGGATACGAGCAGTACTTC. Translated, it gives CASSQGPGYEQYF.

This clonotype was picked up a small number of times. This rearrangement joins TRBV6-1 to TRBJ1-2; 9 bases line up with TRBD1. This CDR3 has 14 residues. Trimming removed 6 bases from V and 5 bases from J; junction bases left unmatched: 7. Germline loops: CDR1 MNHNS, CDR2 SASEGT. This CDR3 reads CASSTGGPVYGYTF. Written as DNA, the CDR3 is TGTGCCAGCAGCACAGGGGGCCCAGTTTATGGCTACACCTTC.

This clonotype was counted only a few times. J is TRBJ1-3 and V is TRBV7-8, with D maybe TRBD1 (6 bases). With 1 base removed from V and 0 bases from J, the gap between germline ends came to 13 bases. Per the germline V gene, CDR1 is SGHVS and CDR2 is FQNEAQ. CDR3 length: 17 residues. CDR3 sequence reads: CASSLVPGGGSGNTIYF. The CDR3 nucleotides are TGTGCCAGCAGCTTAGTCCCGGGAGGGGGCTCTGGAAACACCATATATTTT. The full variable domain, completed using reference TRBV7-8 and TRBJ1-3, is GAGVSQSPRYKVAKRGQDVALRCDPISGHVSLFWYQQALGQGPEFLTYFQNEAQLDKSGLPSDRFFAERPEGSVSTLKIQRTQQEDSAVYLCASSLVPGGGSGNTIYFGEGSWLTVV.

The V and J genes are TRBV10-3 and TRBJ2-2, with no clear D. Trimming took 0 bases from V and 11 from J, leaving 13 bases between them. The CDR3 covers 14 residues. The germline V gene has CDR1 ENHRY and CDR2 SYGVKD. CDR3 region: CAISESTQLAELFF. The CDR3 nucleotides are TGTGCCATCAGTGAGTCGACTCAGTTGGCAGAGCTGTTTTTT.

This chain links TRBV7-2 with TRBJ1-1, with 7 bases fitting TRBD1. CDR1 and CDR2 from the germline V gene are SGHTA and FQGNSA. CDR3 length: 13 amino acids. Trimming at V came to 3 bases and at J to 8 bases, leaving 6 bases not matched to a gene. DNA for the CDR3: TGTGCCAGCAGCTTGGGAGACAGGGCGGAAGCTTTCTTT. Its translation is CASSLGDRAEAFF. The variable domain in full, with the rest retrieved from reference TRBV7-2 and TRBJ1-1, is GAGVSQSPSNKVTEKGKDVELRCDPISGHTALYWYRQSLGQGLEFLIYFQGNSAPDKSGLPSDRFSAERTGGSVSTLTIQRTQQEDSAVYLCASSLGDRAEAFFGQGTRLTVV.

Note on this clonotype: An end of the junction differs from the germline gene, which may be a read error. The CDR3 bases are TGCGCCAACAGCTTCCCTGGACAGGGCGGTACCTACGAGCAGTACTTC. It specifies CANSFPGQGGTYEQYF. The V and J genes are TRBV5-1 and TRBJ2-7; 8 bases fit TRBD1. Germline CDR1 reads SGHRS; CDR2 reads YFSETQ. The CDR3 consists of 16 residues.

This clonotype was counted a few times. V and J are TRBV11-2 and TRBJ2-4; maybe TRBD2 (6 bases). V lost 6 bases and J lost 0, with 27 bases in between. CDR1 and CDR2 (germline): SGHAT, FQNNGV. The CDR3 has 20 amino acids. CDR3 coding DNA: TGTGCCAGCAGTGAAGTGGGCGGGGAACTCATAACTTCAGCCAAAAACATTCAGTACTTC. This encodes CASSEVGGELITSAKNIQYF. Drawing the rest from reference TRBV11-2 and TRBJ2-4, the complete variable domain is EAGVAQSPRYKIIEKRQSVAFWCNPISGHATLYWYQQILGQGPKLLIQFQNNGVVDDSQLPKDRFSAERLKGVDSTLKIQPAKLEDSAVYLCASSEVGGELITSAKNIQYFGAGTRLSVL.

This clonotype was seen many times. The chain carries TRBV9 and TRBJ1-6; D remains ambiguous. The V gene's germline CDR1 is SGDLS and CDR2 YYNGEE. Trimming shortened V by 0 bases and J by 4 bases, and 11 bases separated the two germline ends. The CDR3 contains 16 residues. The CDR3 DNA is TGTGCCAGCAGCGTAGCGGCCACCCGATATAATTCACCCCTCCACTTT. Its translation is CASSVAATRYNSPLHF.

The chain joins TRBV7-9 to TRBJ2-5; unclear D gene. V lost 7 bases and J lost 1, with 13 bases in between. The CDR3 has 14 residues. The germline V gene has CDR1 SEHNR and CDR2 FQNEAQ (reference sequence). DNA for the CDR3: TGTGCCAGCACCCCCCCGAGCCTCCAAGAGACCCAGTACTTC. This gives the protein CASTPPSLQETQYF.

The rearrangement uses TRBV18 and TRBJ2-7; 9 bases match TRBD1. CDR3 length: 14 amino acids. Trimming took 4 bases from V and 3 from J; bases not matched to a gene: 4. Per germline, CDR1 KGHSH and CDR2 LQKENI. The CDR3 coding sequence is TGTGCCAGCTCACAGGGACAGGGAAACTACGAGCAGTACTTC. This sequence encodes CASSQGQGNYEQYF.

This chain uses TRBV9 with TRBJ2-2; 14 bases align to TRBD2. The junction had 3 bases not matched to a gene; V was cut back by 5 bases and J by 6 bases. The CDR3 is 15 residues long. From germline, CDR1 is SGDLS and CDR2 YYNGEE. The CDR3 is CASRAGLAGAGELFF. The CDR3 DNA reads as TGTGCCAGCAGGGCGGGACTAGCGGGGGCCGGGGAGCTGTTTTTT.

Written as DNA, the CDR3 is TGTGCCAGCAGTACCGGGCAGGGGGACACCGGGGAGCTGTTTTTT. This sequence encodes CASSTGQGDTGELFF. This chain joins TRBV7-9 and TRBJ2-2; TRBD1 agrees at 7 bases. The CDR3 spans 15 residues. V lost 6 bases, J lost 3 bases, and 7 bases stayed unmatched. Germline CDR1 reads SEHNR; CDR2 reads FQNEAQ (reference sequence).

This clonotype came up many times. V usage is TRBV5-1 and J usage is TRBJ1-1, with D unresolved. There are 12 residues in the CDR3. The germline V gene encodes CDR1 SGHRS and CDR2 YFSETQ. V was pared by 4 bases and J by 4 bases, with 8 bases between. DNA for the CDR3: TGCGCCAGCAGCGACCTCGGCACTGAAGCTTTCTTT. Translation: CASSDLGTEAFF.

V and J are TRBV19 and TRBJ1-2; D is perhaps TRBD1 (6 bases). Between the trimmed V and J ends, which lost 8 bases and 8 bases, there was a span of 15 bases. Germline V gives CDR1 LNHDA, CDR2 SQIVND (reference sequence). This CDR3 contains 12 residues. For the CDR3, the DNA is TGTGCCAGTTCAACAGGGCGAGGAGGCTACACCTTC. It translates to CASSTGRGGYTF.

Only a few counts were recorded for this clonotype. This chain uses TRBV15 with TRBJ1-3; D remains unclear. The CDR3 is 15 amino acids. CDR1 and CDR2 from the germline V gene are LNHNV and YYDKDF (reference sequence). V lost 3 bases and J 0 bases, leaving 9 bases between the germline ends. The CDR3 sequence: CATSSQHFSGNTIYF. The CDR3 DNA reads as TGTGCCACCAGCAGTCAACACTTCTCTGGAAACACCATATATTTT.

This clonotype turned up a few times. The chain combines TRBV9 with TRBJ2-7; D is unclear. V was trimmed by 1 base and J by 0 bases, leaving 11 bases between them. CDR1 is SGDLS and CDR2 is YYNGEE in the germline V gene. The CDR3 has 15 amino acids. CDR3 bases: TGTGCCAGCAGCGTAACACCGCGACCCTCCTACGAGCAGTACTTC. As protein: CASSVTPRPSYEQYF.

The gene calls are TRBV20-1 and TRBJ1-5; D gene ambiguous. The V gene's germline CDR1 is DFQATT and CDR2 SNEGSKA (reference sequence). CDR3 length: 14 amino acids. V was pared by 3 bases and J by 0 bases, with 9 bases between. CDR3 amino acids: CSASGLSSNQPQHF. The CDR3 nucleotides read TGCAGTGCTAGTGGGTTGTCTAGCAATCAGCCCCAGCATTTT.

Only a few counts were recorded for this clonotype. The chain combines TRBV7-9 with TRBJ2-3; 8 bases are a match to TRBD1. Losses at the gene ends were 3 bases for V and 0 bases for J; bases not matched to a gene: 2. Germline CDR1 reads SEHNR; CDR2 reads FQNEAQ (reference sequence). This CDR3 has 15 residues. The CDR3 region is CASSFDRGSTDTQYF. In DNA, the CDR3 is TGTGCCAGCAGCTTCGACAGGGGAAGCACAGATACGCAGTATTTT.

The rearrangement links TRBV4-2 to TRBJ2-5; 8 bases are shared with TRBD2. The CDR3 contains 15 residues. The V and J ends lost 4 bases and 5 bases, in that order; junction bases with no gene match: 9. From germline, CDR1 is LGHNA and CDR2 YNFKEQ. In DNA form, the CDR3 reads TGTGCCAGCAGCCTTGGAGGCGGGGGGCTGGAGACCCAGTACTTC. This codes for CASSLGGGGLETQYF.

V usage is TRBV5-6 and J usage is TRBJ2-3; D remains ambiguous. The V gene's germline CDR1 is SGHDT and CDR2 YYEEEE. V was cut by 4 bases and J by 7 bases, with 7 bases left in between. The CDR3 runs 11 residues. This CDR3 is CASSHENTQYF. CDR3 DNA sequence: TGTGCCAGCAGCCATGAAAATACGCAGTATTTT.

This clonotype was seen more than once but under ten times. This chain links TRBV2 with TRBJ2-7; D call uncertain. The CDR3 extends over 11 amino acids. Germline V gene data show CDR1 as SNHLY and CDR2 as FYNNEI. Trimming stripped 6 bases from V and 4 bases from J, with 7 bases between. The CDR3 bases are TGTGCCAGCAGGTCTTATTACGAGCAGTACGTC. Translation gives CASRSYYEQYV.

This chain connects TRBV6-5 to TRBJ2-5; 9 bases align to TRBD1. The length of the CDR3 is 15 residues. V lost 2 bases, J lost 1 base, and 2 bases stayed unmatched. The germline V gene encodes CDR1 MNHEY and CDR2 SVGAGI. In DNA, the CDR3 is TGTGCCAGCAGTTACCACAGGGGGCTCCAAGAGACCCAGTACTTC. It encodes CASSYHRGLQETQYF.